This entry lists 32 T cell receptor beta chains sequenced from one sample in a study of pediatric ulcerative colitis. Clones were read by immunoSEQ multiplex PCR, and TCRdb kept only the in-frame ones, dropping some. The sample includes some 37,000 clones, around three quarters of them seen just once. During colonoscopy, one to two rectal pinch biopsies were collected. Sequenced input: gut tissue. All receptors derive from a boy younger than 18 with moderate ulcerative colitis.

This sequence joins TRBV9 and TRBJ1-6; possible D gene TRBD1, 5 bases. The CDR3 is made up of 14 amino acids. Trimming took 2 bases from V and 13 from J, leaving 16 bases between them. In germline, CDR1 is SGDLS, CDR2 YYNGEE. The CDR3 sequence: CASSVGGDPWPLHF. CDR3 nucleotides: TGTGCCAGCAGCGTTGGAGGGGACCCGTGGCCCCTCCACTTT.

The gene calls are TRBV4-1 and TRBJ2-4; 9 nucleotides match TRBD1. This CDR3 is 14 amino acids long. Germline V gene data show CDR1 as MGHRA and CDR2 as YSYEKL. V was pared by 3 bases and J by 4 bases, with 1 base of the junction left unmatched. CDR3 DNA sequence: TGCGCCAGCAGCCACGGACAGGGGAAAAACATTCAGTACTTC. As protein: CASSHGQGKNIQYF.

This clone was counted between two and nine times. The rearrangement uses TRBV10-3 and TRBJ1-1; D remains unclear. Germline V gene lookup returns CDR1 ENHRY and CDR2 SYGVKD. V was shortened by 7 bases and J by 3 bases, with 12 bases between the two germline ends. This CDR3 has 13 amino acids. The CDR3, as DNA: TGTGCCATCATGGGCAGTATGGACACTGAAGCTTTCTTT. The encoded protein is CAIMGSMDTEAFF.

The chain links TRBV2 to TRBJ1-1; maybe TRBD1 (5 bases). There are 15 residues in the CDR3. V dropped 6 bases and J dropped 6 bases, with 20 bases sitting between them. CDR1 and CDR2 (germline): SNHLY, FYNNEI. Here the CDR3 reads CASREWGTRAPEAFF. The CDR3 DNA is TGTGCCAGCAGGGAGTGGGGAACCAGGGCCCCTGAAGCTTTCTTT.

The chain couples TRBV5-1 to TRBJ1-2, with no clear D. This CDR3 is 14 amino acids long. With 4 bases removed from V and 4 bases from J, the gap between germline ends came to 14 bases. Per the germline V gene, CDR1 is SGHRS and CDR2 is YFSETQ. This CDR3 is CASSPAAASYGYTF. The CDR3 DNA reads TGCGCCAGCAGCCCTGCCGCAGCCTCCTATGGCTACACCTTC.

The rearrangement uses TRBV19 and TRBJ2-2; D might be TRBD1 (6 bases). The germline V and J ends were trimmed by 4 bases and 4 bases, with 13 bases remaining between them. The CDR3 is made up of 15 amino acids. CDR1 is LNHDA, CDR2 SQIVND, per germline (reference sequence). CDR3 loop: CASSNRVDGTGELFF. In DNA, the CDR3 is TGTGCCAGTAGTAACAGGGTCGACGGCACCGGGGAGCTGTTTTTT. Full variable domain (remainder filled in from reference TRBV19 and TRBJ2-2): DGGITQSPKYLFRKEGQNVTLSCEQNLNHDAMYWYRQDPGQGLRLIYYSQIVNDFQKGDIAEGYSVSREKKESFPLTVTSAQKNPTAFYLCASSNRVDGTGELFFGEGSRLTVL.

The V gene is TRBV19, the J gene TRBJ1-3; no firm D call. CDR1 and CDR2 from the germline V gene are LNHDA and SQIVND (reference sequence). The germline V and J ends were trimmed by 6 bases and 5 bases, with 14 bases remaining between them. The CDR3 sequence is 14 residues long. The CDR3 nucleotides read TGTGCCAGTAGAAATCAGGAGACGCGAAACACCATATATTTT. As protein: CASRNQETRNTIYF.

This chain connects TRBV4-1 to TRBJ2-7; D not resolved. Per germline, CDR1 MGHRA and CDR2 YSYEKL. CDR3 size: 15 residues. The germline V and J ends were trimmed by 2 bases and 2 bases, with 13 bases remaining between them. DNA for the CDR3: TGCGCCAGCAGCCAATCGGTAATAGGTGCCTACGAGCAGTACTTC. It is translated as CASSQSVIGAYEQYF.

This clone was recorded a few times. V usage is TRBV6-6 and J usage is TRBJ1-2; D perhaps matches TRBD1 (6 bases). Trimming removed 2 bases from V and 3 bases from J, with 13 bases in between. CDR3 length: 15 residues. Germline V gene lookup returns CDR1 MNHNY and CDR2 SVGAGI (reference sequence). The CDR3 DNA sequence: TGTGCCAGCAGTTACGGCGGGGGCCTCGACTATGGCTACACCTTC. This translates into CASSYGGGLDYGYTF.

This clone occurred a few times. The V and J genes are TRBV7-9 and TRBJ2-3, with TRBD1 as a possible D gene (5 bases). Between the trimmed V and J ends, which lost 5 bases and 6 bases, there was a span of 12 bases. Germline CDR1 is SEHNR and CDR2 is FQNEAQ (reference sequence). The CDR3 runs to 13 residues. The CDR3 is CASSHDSLDTQYF. The CDR3 bases are TGTGCCAGCAGCCATGACAGCCTGGATACGCAGTATTTT.

V and J are TRBV6-4 and TRBJ2-1; D not resolved. The CDR3 runs to 13 residues. V lost 0 bases, J lost 7 bases, and 7 bases lay in between. Germline V gene data show CDR1 as MRHNA and CDR2 as SNTAGT. The CDR3 spells CASSDSSRNEQFF. The CDR3 DNA reads as TGTGCCAGCAGTGACTCGAGTCGGAATGAGCAGTTCTTC.

The rearrangement joins TRBV5-1 to TRBJ2-3, with D tentatively TRBD1 or TRBD2 (6 bases each). Germline CDR1 reads SGHRS; CDR2 reads YFSETQ. The CDR3 runs 13 residues. V lost 4 bases to trimming and J lost 2 bases, with 8 bases between them. In DNA form, the CDR3 reads TGCGCCAGCAGCCCGGGGGCCACAGATACGCAGTATTTT. Amino acids: CASSPGATDTQYF.

The chain combines TRBV28 with TRBJ2-2; tentatively, D is TRBD1 (6 bases). The V gene lost 5 bases and the J gene lost 2 bases, with 18 bases spanning the gap. This CDR3 is 17 amino acids long. Germline CDR1 MDHEN, CDR2 SYDVKM. In DNA form, the CDR3 reads TGTGCCAGCAGTCTCGTCAGGACAGTTAAAAACACCGGGGAGCTGTTTTTT. Translation gives CASSLVRTVKNTGELFF.

The V and J genes are TRBV11-2 and TRBJ2-7; TRBD2 matches 9 bases. The CDR3 covers 19 residues. The germline CDR1 and CDR2 sequences are SGHAT and FQNNGV. V was clipped by 5 bases and J by 7 bases; unmatched bases: 24. CDR3 residues: CASSRSPLISPGTSWEQYF. The CDR3 bases are TGTGCCAGCAGCCGGTCCCCCCTAATAAGCCCCGGGACTAGCTGGGAGCAGTACTTC.

This chain joins TRBV7-6 and TRBJ1-1; D is ambiguous. Germline lookup yields CDR1 SGHVS and CDR2 FNYEAQ. Deletions cut 5 bases from V and 1 base from J, with 11 bases between. This CDR3 contains 14 residues. In DNA form, the CDR3 reads TGTGCCAGCAGCCCGGCCAGTCAGAACACTGAAGCTTTCTTT. Amino acid sequence: CASSPASQNTEAFF.

J is TRBJ2-3 and V is TRBV6-1; D may be TRBD2 (6 bases). Trimming removed 10 bases at V and 2 bases at J, with 13 bases between. The CDR3 contains 13 residues. Germline V gene sequence: CDR1 MNHNS, CDR2 SASEGT. CDR3 nucleotide sequence: TGTGCCAACCGGGACTCCTACACAGATACGCAGTATTTT. Translating gives CANRDSYTDTQYF.

This clone was observed a handful of times. This rearrangement joins TRBV6-4 to TRBJ2-1; D is perhaps TRBD1 (6 bases). This CDR3 comprises 15 residues. Germline CDR1 and CDR2: MRHNA and SNTAGT. The V and J ends lost 4 bases and 6 bases respectively, with 16 bases between them. The CDR3, as DNA: TGTGCCAGCAGTGGCGCCGGGACACCTCTCAATGAGCAGTTCTTC. This sequence encodes CASSGAGTPLNEQFF.

V is TRBV6-5 and J is TRBJ1-1, with a tentative D call TRBD1 (6 bases). The V end lost 7 bases, the J end lost 3 bases, and 15 bases lay between the germline ends. The V gene's germline CDR1 is MNHEY and CDR2 SVGAGI. The CDR3 has 14 residues. The chain's CDR3 is CASKTGIGYTEAFF. The CDR3 DNA follows: TGTGCCAGCAAAACAGGGATAGGGTACACTGAAGCTTTCTTT.

The chain has TRBV19 and TRBJ1-3, with D maybe TRBD1 (5 bases). CDR1 LNHDA and CDR2 SQIVND come from the germline V gene (reference sequence). This CDR3 has 14 amino acids. Trimming removed 3 bases from V and 7 bases from J, with 13 bases in between. CDR3 loop: CASSMRQGGNTIYF. The CDR3 region has the DNA TGTGCCAGTAGTATGCGGCAGGGTGGGAACACCATATATTTT.

J is TRBJ1-5 and V is TRBV23-1, with TRBD1 as a possible D gene (5 bases). TRBV23-1 is annotated as an ORF whose role is uncertain. Trimming left V 4 bases short and J 3 bases short, with 10 bases between. The CDR3 length is 14 residues. The CDR3 DNA reads as TGCGCCAGCAGTCGGTGGGGGGTCAATCAGCCCCAGCATTTT. It translates to CASSRWGVNQPQHF.

This chain joins TRBV5-1 and TRBJ1-1; 8 positions match TRBD1. CDR3 length: 15 amino acids. The germline gives CDR1 SGHRS, CDR2 YFSETQ. J gave up 2 bases and V 0 bases, and 3 bases lay outside the gene matches. CDR3 sequence reads: CASSLADRDNTEAFF. The CDR3 nucleotides are TGCGCCAGCAGCTTGGCGGACAGGGACAACACTGAAGCTTTCTTT. The full variable domain, its missing parts supplied by reference TRBV5-1 and TRBJ1-1, is KAGVTQTPRYLIKTRGQQVTLSCSPISGHRSVSWYQQTPGQGLQFLFEYFSETQRNKGNFPGRFSGRQFSNSRSEMNVSTLELGDSALYLCASSLADRDNTEAFFGQGTRLTVV.

With respect to this clone: One end of the junction fails to match germline, which may point to a read error. The chain links TRBV6-1 to TRBJ2-3, with D hard to call. Germline CDR1 reads MNHNS; CDR2 reads SASEGT. CDR3 length: 13 amino acids. CDR3 sequence: CASRILNTDTRYF. CDR3 DNA sequence: TGTGCCAGCAGGATTCTCAATACAGATACGCGGTATTTT.

The chain combines TRBV2 with TRBJ1-6; 7 nucleotides line up with TRBD1. The CDR3 covers 15 residues. The germline V gene has CDR1 SNHLY and CDR2 FYNNEI. V lost 6 bases, J lost 6 bases, and 8 bases stayed unmatched. CDR3 bases: TGTGCCAGCAGCCCCCGGGACAGTCTTAATTCACCCCTCCACTTT. It codes for CASSPRDSLNSPLHF.

This clone was found a few times. For the CDR3, the DNA is TGTGCCAGCAGCTTATACAGGACAGGGGTCGGTTATGGCTACACCTTC. Its protein product is CASSLYRTGVGYGYTF. This chain uses TRBV11-2 with TRBJ1-2; 9 bases fit TRBD1. CDR1 and CDR2 (germline): SGHAT, FQNNGV. The CDR3 runs 16 residues. Trimming at V came to 2 bases and at J to 5 bases, leaving 9 bases not matched to a gene.

This clone has a handful of counts. In nucleotides, the CDR3 is TGTGCCAGCAGCTTTGTGGGAGTGGTTGTAGATACGCAGTATTTT. Protein sequence: CASSFVGVVVDTQYF. The chain couples TRBV7-2 to TRBJ2-3, with D perhaps matching TRBD2 (5 bases). CDR1 and CDR2 from the germline V gene are SGHTA and FQGNSA. The CDR3 consists of 15 residues. V lost 3 bases and J 5 bases, leaving 15 bases between the germline ends.

The J gene is TRBJ2-1, the V gene TRBV7-9, with D maybe TRBD1 (6 bases). V dropped 1 base and J dropped 10 bases, with 11 bases sitting between them. The CDR3 has 13 residues. In germline, CDR1 is SEHNR, CDR2 FQNEAQ (reference sequence). CDR3 sequence (DNA): TGTGCCAGCAGCTTAGGGGGGCCGAAAGAGCAGTTCTTC. Its translation is CASSLGGPKEQFF.

This chain links TRBV15 with TRBJ2-3; 8 bases map to TRBD2. From germline, CDR1 is LNHNV and CDR2 YYDKDF (reference sequence). The V segment lost 1 base and the J segment 4 bases; nucleotides outside the gene matches: 4. This CDR3 has 15 amino acids. This CDR3 reads CATSRVAGGADTQYF. The DNA of the CDR3 is TGTGCCACCAGCAGAGTTGCGGGAGGCGCAGATACGCAGTATTTT. The entire variable domain, with the rest obtained from reference TRBV15 and TRBJ2-3, is as follows: DAMVIQNPRYQVTQFGKPVTLSCSQTLNHNVMYWYQQKSSQAPKLLFHYYDKDFNNEADTPDNFQSRRPNTSFCFLDIRSPGLGDTAMYLCATSRVAGGADTQYFGPGTRLTVL.

The count of this clone is one. The CDR3 region has the DNA TGTGCCAGCAGCCCCGGACACTACTACGAGCAGTACTTC. Translating it yields CASSPGHYYEQYF. The chain is built from TRBV7-6 and TRBJ2-7; TRBD1 is a possible D gene (5 bases). CDR3 size: 13 residues. With 5 bases removed from V and 3 bases from J, the gap between germline ends came to 11 bases. Germline V gives CDR1 SGHVS, CDR2 FNYEAQ.

The rearrangement joins TRBV5-8 to TRBJ1-4; TRBD1 might be the D (6 bases). Germline-derived CDR1 and CDR2 are SGHTS and YDEGEE. This CDR3 spans 15 amino acids. The V end was cut by 0 bases, the J end by 6 bases, with 12 bases between. The CDR3 region is CASSLATGSHEKLFF. DNA of the CDR3: TGTGCCAGCAGCTTGGCCACAGGGAGCCATGAAAAACTGTTTTTT.

The CDR3 coding sequence is TGTGCCAGCAGCGCGGGGACAGTTAATGAAAAACTGTTTTTT. Its translation is CASSAGTVNEKLFF. The genes are TRBV11-2 and TRBJ1-4; 7 positions match TRBD1. J was trimmed by 4 bases and V by 5 bases; bases with no gene match: 4. CDR3 length: 14 residues. Germline CDR1 SGHAT, CDR2 FQNNGV.

The chain carries TRBV5-1 and TRBJ2-3; D unclear. The V and J ends lost 1 base and 0 bases respectively, with 15 bases between them. The CDR3 runs 17 residues. Germline-derived CDR1 and CDR2 are SGHRS and YFSETQ. The CDR3 region is CASSLQPRGTSTDTQYF. DNA for the CDR3: TGCGCCAGCAGCTTGCAGCCCCGTGGAACTAGCACAGATACGCAGTATTTT.

Regarding this clone: Other DNA sequences in the same sample also yield this CDR3. The chain recombines TRBV20-1 with TRBJ1-2; D is perhaps TRBD1 (5 bases). The CDR3 length is 11 residues. Germline CDR1 DFQATT, CDR2 SNEGSKA (reference sequence). Trimming removed 3 bases from V and 8 bases from J, with 10 bases in between. CDR3 coding DNA: TGCAGTGCTAGTTGGGGGGAGGGCTACACCTTC. Translation gives CSASWGEGYTF.